What follows are 18 T cell receptor beta chains derived from one specimen sequenced in a study of cytomegalovirus exposure and HLA in healthy donors (dated by TCRdb to 2016 to 2017). The method behind the library was the immunoSEQ multiplex PCR assay. For the multiplex PCR, a mixture combining 60 forward primers for TCR Vbeta segments and 13 reverse primers for TCR Jbeta segments was used. In its TCRdb copy, this immuneACCESS table keeps in-frame sequences only and misses some clones. Where compared with another copy, unresolved V genes explain less than half of these, and the others have no known cause. Present in this sample are roughly 150,000 clones, about 85% of which were seen just once. The top ten clonotypes cover roughly 2.5% of the sample. The sample was PBMCs. Receptors were obtained from a man aged 30-40 years in good health and CMV-seropositive.

V is TRBV27 and J is TRBJ1-1; 8 positions agree with TRBD1. The CDR3 runs 13 residues. Germline lookup yields CDR1 MNHEY and CDR2 SMNVEV (reference sequence). J was trimmed by 2 bases and V by 5 bases; bases with no gene match: 1. CDR3 in amino acids: CASSDRGNTEAFF. The CDR3 bases are TGTGCCAGCAGTGACAGGGGAAACACTGAAGCTTTCTTT.

This chain links TRBV7-6 with TRBJ2-1, with D possibly matching TRBD2 (6 bases). Deletions cut 1 base from V and 13 bases from J, with 14 bases between. Per germline, CDR1 SGHVS and CDR2 FNYEAQ. The CDR3 is 13 amino acids. The CDR3 reads CASSLVGRETQFF. The CDR3 DNA sequence: TGTGCCAGCAGCTTAGTTGGTCGGGAGACCCAGTTCTTC.

V is TRBV7-2 and J is TRBJ2-2, with a tentative D call TRBD2 (6 bases). The CDR3 length is 17 residues. The germline V gene has CDR1 SGHTA and CDR2 FQGNSA. Deletions cut 2 bases from V and 2 bases from J, with 15 bases between. In nucleotides, the CDR3 is TGTGCCAGCAGCTTAACCGGGACTTCCTTTAACACCGGGGAGCTGTTTTTT. Protein sequence: CASSLTGTSFNTGELFF.

The gene calls are TRBV10-3 and TRBJ2-3; 8 bases line up with TRBD1. Germline CDR1 ENHRY, CDR2 SYGVKD. The V segment lost 2 bases and the J segment 3 bases; nucleotides outside the gene matches: 10. The CDR3 is made up of 17 amino acids. CDR3 amino acids: CAISERHRGQATDTQYF. CDR3 sequence (DNA): TGTGCCATCAGTGAGCGCCACCGGGGACAGGCGACAGATACGCAGTATTTT.

The chain employs TRBV19 and TRBJ1-5; tentative D call: TRBD1 (5 bases). The V end was cut by 5 bases, the J end by 7 bases, with 15 bases between. Germline V gene lookup returns CDR1 LNHDA and CDR2 SQIVND (reference sequence). CDR3 length equals 14 residues. In DNA form, the CDR3 reads TGTGCCAGTAGTCCGGGGGAGGGCGACCAGCCCCAGCATTTT. This gives the protein CASSPGEGDQPQHF.

V is TRBV19 and J is TRBJ2-5; maybe TRBD2 (5 bases). The CDR3 is 15 residues long. Trimming left V 5 bases short and J 1 base short, with 14 bases between. Per germline, CDR1 LNHDA and CDR2 SQIVND (reference sequence). CDR3: CASSAGSQGQETQYF. The CDR3 DNA sequence: TGTGCCAGTAGTGCGGGTTCTCAAGGCCAAGAGACCCAGTACTTC.

The rearrangement uses TRBV27 and TRBJ2-1; 15 positions match TRBD2. Germline V gene lookup returns CDR1 MNHEY and CDR2 SMNVEV (reference sequence). The CDR3 runs 16 residues. V was pared by 6 bases and J by 10 bases, with 10 bases of the junction left unmatched. The CDR3 bases are TGTGCCAGCAGCCCGGGACTAGCGGGAGGTGGATACGAGCAGTTCTTC. Its translation: CASSPGLAGGGYEQFF.

This clone was seen only a few times. The chain carries TRBV11-3 and TRBJ2-3; 10 bases line up with TRBD1. Germline assignment: CDR1 SGHNT and CDR2 YENEEA. There are 16 residues in the CDR3. V shed 5 bases, J shed 3 bases, and the junction held 8 bases outside the gene matches. The CDR3 loop is CASSPGQGTMTDTQYF. DNA of the CDR3: TGTGCCAGCAGCCCGGGACAGGGGACGATGACAGATACGCAGTATTTT. The full variable domain, with the rest looked up from reference TRBV11-3 and TRBJ2-3, is EAGVVQSPRYKIIEKKQPVAFWCNPISGHNTLYWYLQNLGQGPELLIRYENEEAVDDSQLPKDRFSAERLKGVDSTLKIQPAELGDSAVYLCASSPGQGTMTDTQYFGPGTRLTVL.

This clone was seen just once. The chain carries TRBV2 and TRBJ1-1; perhaps TRBD1 as D (6 bases). The germline V and J ends were trimmed by 6 bases and 1 base, with 12 bases remaining between them. Germline V gene data show CDR1 as SNHLY and CDR2 as FYNNEI. CDR3 size: 14 residues. The CDR3 sequence is CASSLTGRNTEAFF. The CDR3 DNA is TGTGCCAGCAGCCTCACAGGGAGGAACACTGAAGCTTTCTTT.

V gene TRBV4-1 combines with J gene TRBJ2-4, with a tentative D call TRBD2 (5 bases). The germline V gene has CDR1 MGHRA and CDR2 YSYEKL. Trimming pared 0 bases from V and 5 bases from J, leaving 11 bases between. The CDR3 consists of 15 residues. CDR3 in amino acids: CASSQDLEGENIQYF. CDR3 DNA sequence: TGCGCCAGCAGCCAAGATCTTGAGGGAGAAAACATTCAGTACTTC.

The V call is TRBV18, the J call TRBJ1-1; maybe TRBD1 (6 bases). Germline CDR1 reads KGHSH; CDR2 reads LQKENI. V lost 3 bases and J lost 4, with 9 bases in between. The CDR3 is made up of 13 amino acids. The CDR3 spells CASSPLDSTEAFF. CDR3 nucleotides: TGTGCCAGCTCACCCTTGGACAGCACTGAAGCTTTCTTT. The full variable domain, in which reference TRBV18 and TRBJ1-1 provide the parts outside the CDR3, is NAGVMQNPRHLVRRRGQEARLRCSPMKGHSHVYWYRQLPEEGLKFMVYLQKENIIDESGMPKERFSAEFPKEGPSILRIQQVVRGDSAAYFCASSPLDSTEAFFGQGTRLTVV.

The chain couples TRBV7-9 to TRBJ2-2; D call uncertain. The CDR3 runs to 14 residues. Germline V lookup: CDR1 SEHNR, CDR2 FQNEAQ (reference sequence). V was pared by 5 bases and J by 2 bases, with 9 bases between. The CDR3 DNA is TGTGCCAGCAGCCCCCGACAAAACACCGGGGAGCTGTTTTTT. It encodes CASSPRQNTGELFF.

The rearrangement uses TRBV4-2 and TRBJ2-3, with a possible D match to TRBD2 (5 bases). V dropped 0 bases and J dropped 3 bases, with 16 bases sitting between them. The germline V gene encodes CDR1 LGHNA and CDR2 YNFKEQ. The CDR3 covers 17 residues. The CDR3: CASSQETADLITDTQYF. CDR3 nucleotides: TGTGCCAGCAGCCAAGAAACGGCGGACTTAATTACAGATACGCAGTATTTT.

About this clone itself: The junction departs from germline at one end; a sequencing error may be responsible. The chain couples TRBV6-5 to TRBJ1-2, with 8 bases lining up with TRBD1. The length of the CDR3 is 12 residues. The germline gives CDR1 MNHEY, CDR2 SVGAGI. The CDR3 nucleotides are TGTGCCAGCAGTTACTCCGGGACAGGTCAGGCCTTC. Amino acid sequence: CASSYSGTGQAF.

This clone was found many times. V is TRBV4-2 and J is TRBJ1-4; TRBD1 matches at 9 bases. V shed 0 bases, J shed 6 bases, and the junction held 5 bases outside the gene matches. The germline gives CDR1 LGHNA, CDR2 YNFKEQ. The length of the CDR3 is 16 residues. CDR3 nucleotide sequence: TGTGCCAGCAGCCAAGAAGGGGGACAGGGTCATGAAAAACTGTTTTTT. Its translation is CASSQEGGQGHEKLFF.

The chain links TRBV9 to TRBJ1-3; D is uncertain. Per germline, CDR1 SGDLS and CDR2 YYNGEE. The CDR3 extends over 14 amino acids. V gave up 0 bases and J gave up 0 bases, with 4 bases separating them. The CDR3 protein is CASSVALSGNTIYF. The CDR3 DNA follows: TGTGCCAGCAGCGTAGCCCTCTCTGGAAACACCATATATTTT.

This chain joins TRBV18 and TRBJ2-1; 14 nucleotides align to TRBD2. Germline V gene lookup returns CDR1 KGHSH and CDR2 LQKENI. Trimming cost V 5 bases and J 3 bases; bases outside gene matches: 9. This CDR3 comprises 18 residues. In DNA form, the CDR3 reads TGTGCCAGCTCAGCGACTAGCGGGAGGGCCTTCTACTACAATGAGCAGTTCTTC. Amino acids: CASSATSGRAFYYNEQFF.

In this sample, this clone turned up a few times. The chain recombines TRBV4-3 with TRBJ2-3; tentatively, D is TRBD2 (6 bases). The CDR3 runs to 14 residues. Germline CDR1 LGHNA, CDR2 YSLEER. V shed 1 base and J shed 8 bases, with 13 bases lying between them. CDR3 sequence (DNA): TGCGCCAGCAGCCAAGGACTAGAGGTCCCTACGCAGTATTTT. This translates into CASSQGLEVPTQYF.